These 21 T cell receptor beta chains were all obtained from the same sample, sequenced in a study of T cell repertoires and HLA-DP antigens. These receptors are not linked to any known antigen. Method: immunoSEQ multiplex PCR; TCRdb's copy keeps in-frame clones and lacks some. The sample gives roughly 110,000 clones, over 90% of which show up once; approximately 0.25% is in the top ten. Specimen: CD4+ T cells from PBMCs. These receptors came from a woman younger than 35 in good health and CMV-seronegative.

This rearrangement joins TRBV21-1 to TRBJ1-5. TRBV21-1 is classified as a pseudogene. The CDR3 is 17 amino acids. CDR3 protein: CASSKFNGRGQRQPQHF. CDR3 DNA: TGTGCCAGCAGCAAATTTAACGGGAGGGGTCAAAGGCAGCCCCAGCATTTT.

The chain has TRBV20-1 and TRBJ2-1, with 7 nucleotides matching TRBD1. The CDR3 consists of 11 residues. From germline, CDR1 is DFQATT and CDR2 SNEGSKA (reference sequence). The V and J ends lost 5 bases and 9 bases, in that order; junction bases with no gene match: 4. CDR3 sequence reads: CSAQGGGEQFF. CDR3 bases: TGCAGTGCTCAAGGGGGCGGTGAGCAGTTCTTC.

The chain employs TRBV2 and TRBJ2-5, with TRBD1 matching 7 bases. This CDR3 has 13 residues. Germline assignment: CDR1 SNHLY and CDR2 FYNNEI. Trimming cost V 10 bases and J 3 bases; bases outside gene matches: 8. CDR3 sequence: CAIHRGIEETQYF. The CDR3 DNA reads TGTGCCATCCACAGGGGTATCGAAGAGACCCAGTACTTC. The whole variable domain, filled in from reference TRBV2 and TRBJ2-5, reads EPEVTQTPSHQVTQMGQEVILRCVPISNHLYFYWYRQILGQKVEFLVSFYNNEISEKSEIFDDQFSVERPDGSNFTLKIRSTKLEDSAMYFCAIHRGIEETQYFGPGTRLLVL.

The chain has TRBV7-3 and TRBJ2-1; 8 bases fit TRBD2. V gave up 4 bases and J gave up 9 bases; unmatched junction bases: 8. The CDR3 spans 14 residues. Looked up from germline, CDR1 is SGHTA and CDR2 is FQGTGA. Here the CDR3 DNA reads TGTGCCAGCAGCTCGGGGACTAGTTCTGCTGAGCAGTTCTTC. This codes for CASSSGTSSAEQFF.

This chain uses TRBV7-2 with TRBJ2-3, with D unclear. Trimming cost V 5 bases and J 0 bases, with 9 bases left between them. This CDR3 contains 14 residues. Germline CDR1 reads SGHTA; CDR2 reads FQGNSA. The CDR3 region is CASSQADSTDTQYF. Written as DNA, the CDR3 is TGTGCCAGCAGCCAGGCGGACAGCACAGATACGCAGTATTTT.

This clone was observed a few times. The J gene is TRBJ1-1, the V gene TRBV7-9; D gene uncertain. CDR1 is SEHNR and CDR2 is FQNEAQ in the germline V gene (reference sequence). The CDR3 spans 12 residues. V was trimmed by 1 base and J by 0 bases, leaving 0 bases between them. CDR3 nucleotides: TGTGCCAGCAGCTTAGTGAACACTGAAGCTTTCTTT. It is translated as CASSLVNTEAFF.

The chain combines TRBV11-3 with TRBJ2-3; D is uncertain. Germline values: CDR1 SGHNT, CDR2 YENEEA. V lost 5 bases and J lost 3, with 9 bases in between. This CDR3 comprises 13 residues. Here the CDR3 DNA reads TGTGCCAGCAGCCCTAGTAGAACAGATACGCAGTATTTT. It specifies CASSPSRTDTQYF. The complete variable domain, with remaining parts taken from reference TRBV11-3 and TRBJ2-3, reads EAGVVQSPRYKIIEKKQPVAFWCNPISGHNTLYWYLQNLGQGPELLIRYENEEAVDDSQLPKDRFSAERLKGVDSTLKIQPAELGDSAVYLCASSPSRTDTQYFGPGTRLTVL.

The chain is built from TRBV6-5 and TRBJ2-7; the D is unclear. Germline-derived CDR1 and CDR2 are MNHEY and SVGAGI. V shed 2 bases and J shed 7 bases, with 6 bases lying between them. This CDR3 region has 11 residues. CDR3 protein: CASSYPAEQYV. CDR3 in DNA: TGTGCCAGCAGTTACCCTGCAGAGCAGTACGTC.

In its sample, this clone was seen once. The V call is TRBV6-6, the J call TRBJ1-5; D is possibly TRBD1 (5 bases). Germline V gene sequence: CDR1 MNHNY, CDR2 SVGAGI (reference sequence). Trimming removed 10 bases from V and 0 bases from J, with 19 bases in between. The CDR3 consists of 16 residues. The CDR3 nucleotides read TGTGCCACCCCTGGGGGGGGGAAGGGTAGCAATCAGCCCCAGCATTTT. Translation gives CATPGGGKGSNQPQHF.

The chain uses TRBV29-1 and TRBJ2-7; TRBD1 matches 7 bases. This CDR3 spans 12 amino acids. Germline CDR1 is SQVTM and CDR2 is ANQGSEA. After removal of 6 bases from V and 3 bases from J, the junction contained 5 bases not matched to a gene. In nucleotides, the CDR3 is TGCAGCGTCGTACAGGGGCTCTACGAGCAGTACTTC. It is translated as CSVVQGLYEQYF.

V is TRBV4-3 and J is TRBJ1-2, with D unclear. The CDR3 sequence is 17 residues long. CDR1 LGHNA and CDR2 YSLEER come from the germline V gene. The ends were cut back, 0 bases at V and 2 bases at J, with 16 bases in the middle. The DNA for the CDR3 is TGCGCCAGCAGCCAAGATGTCTTGGTTGGCGGGAACTATGGCTACACCTTC. This codes for CASSQDVLVGGNYGYTF.

The rearrangement links TRBV5-1 to TRBJ2-5, with D possibly called TRBD1 or TRBD2 (5 bases each). This CDR3 comprises 15 residues. Germline V gene data show CDR1 as SGHRS and CDR2 as YFSETQ. V dropped 7 bases and J dropped 0 bases, with 16 bases sitting between them. CDR3 protein: CASAYGGRNQETQYF. DNA of the CDR3: TGCGCCAGCGCCTATGGGGGAAGGAACCAAGAGACCCAGTACTTC.

The chain is built from TRBV18 and TRBJ2-7, with TRBD1 matching 9 bases. The CDR3 loop spans 14 amino acids. The germline CDR1 and CDR2 sequences are KGHSH and LQKENI. V lost 3 bases, J lost 7 bases, and 7 bases stayed unmatched. CDR3 nucleotides: TGTGCCAGCTCACCTCGGGACAGGGAACGAGAGCAGTACTTC. Translating gives CASSPRDREREQYF.

The chain carries TRBV9 and TRBJ1-1, with D maybe TRBD1 (6 bases). The germline gives CDR1 SGDLS, CDR2 YYNGEE. This CDR3 contains 15 residues. Trimming removed 2 bases from V and 3 bases from J, with 14 bases in between. CDR3 DNA sequence: TGTGCCAGCAGCGTCGGCTTAAGGGGGTACACTGAAGCTTTCTTT. Its protein is CASSVGLRGYTEAFF.

The gene calls are TRBV2 and TRBJ2-7, with D tentatively TRBD1 (5 bases). V was cut by 2 bases and J by 2 bases, with 13 bases left in between. The CDR3 contains 15 residues. In germline, CDR1 is SNHLY, CDR2 FYNNEI. Written as DNA, the CDR3 is TGTGCCAGCAGTGAATTGTTGCAGGGAACCTACGAGCAGTACGTC. It specifies CASSELLQGTYEQYV.

The chain couples TRBV19 to TRBJ2-7; D uncertain. The V end was cut by 5 bases, the J end by 6 bases, with 11 bases between. The CDR3 length is 12 residues. Germline lookup yields CDR1 LNHDA and CDR2 SQIVND (reference sequence). The CDR3 loop is CASSPLGSEQYF. CDR3 coding DNA: TGTGCCAGTAGTCCCCTAGGTTCCGAGCAGTACTTC.

The J gene is TRBJ1-4, the V gene TRBV5-1; a weak D match, TRBD1 (5 bases). V lost 4 bases, J lost 4 bases, and 11 bases lay in between. Germline V CDR1 and CDR2: SGHRS, YFSETQ. This CDR3 is built from 14 residues. CDR3 amino acids: CASSPGRVNEKLFF. The CDR3, as DNA: TGCGCCAGCAGCCCAGGGAGGGTTAATGAAAAACTGTTTTTT.

In this sample, this clone turned up once. The chain employs TRBV2 and TRBJ1-1, with a tentative D call TRBD1 (6 bases). Germline CDR1 SNHLY, CDR2 FYNNEI. CDR3 length equals 14 residues. V was pared by 6 bases and J by 1 base, with 12 bases between. The CDR3 region has the DNA TGTGCCAGCAGGCCAAGGACAGCGAACACTGAAGCTTTCTTT. Amino acids: CASRPRTANTEAFF.

The chain employs TRBV9 and TRBJ2-3, with 7 bases fitting TRBD2. CDR3 length: 16 amino acids. CDR1 SGDLS and CDR2 YYNGEE come from the germline V gene. V was clipped by 1 base and J by 5 bases; unmatched bases: 10. The CDR3 loop is CASSVLAGAFLDTQYF. CDR3 coding DNA: TGTGCCAGCAGCGTATTAGCGGGTGCCTTTTTAGATACGCAGTATTTT.

The J gene is TRBJ2-3, the V gene TRBV25-1, with D maybe TRBD1 (5 bases). V shed 3 bases and J shed 2 bases, with 9 bases lying between them. The CDR3 is 14 amino acids. In germline, CDR1 is MGHDK, CDR2 SYGVNS. The CDR3 DNA is TGTGCCAGCAGTGAGGGGCACATCACAGATACGCAGTATTTT. Residues: CASSEGHITDTQYF.

The V gene is TRBV21-1, the J gene TRBJ2-7. TRBV21-1 is annotated as a pseudogene. The CDR3 extends over 12 amino acids. The CDR3 loop reads CATRFASYEQYV. The CDR3 DNA is TGTGCCACCAGATTCGCAAGCTACGAGCAGTACGTC.